One sample yielded the 8 T cell receptor beta chains listed below, sequenced in a study of shared clonotypes between healthy human individuals. TCRdb's table, derived via immunoSEQ multiplex PCR, lists solely in-frame clones and lacks some. The sample carries around 510,000 clones, approximately 95% recorded once. Specimen: naive CD4+ T cells sorted from blood. Documented subset: CD45RA+ positively selected. The receptors were sampled from a woman between 25 and 40 years old in good health.

The rearrangement uses TRBV6-5 and TRBJ2-5, with D possibly matching TRBD2 (6 bases). Deletions cut 7 bases from V and 2 bases from J, with 14 bases between. CDR3 size: 14 residues. Per the germline V gene, CDR1 is MNHEY and CDR2 is SVGAGI. This CDR3 is CASNFLGGQETQYF. CDR3 nucleotides: TGTGCCAGCAATTTCCTGGGGGGTCAAGAGACCCAGTACTTC.

The chain has TRBV28 and TRBJ1-1; possibly TRBD1 for D (5 bases). Looked up from germline, CDR1 is MDHEN and CDR2 is SYDVKM. The CDR3 runs 14 residues. Deletions cut 5 bases from V and 6 bases from J, with 16 bases between. The CDR3 nucleotides are TGTGCCAGCAGTCCCTACGGGGGGTTCGCTGAAGCTTTCTTT. This translates into CASSPYGGFAEAFF.

The V call is TRBV7-6, the J call TRBJ2-3; 10 nucleotides line up with TRBD2. Per germline, CDR1 SGHVS and CDR2 FNYEAQ. V lost 0 bases, J lost 2 bases, and 5 bases stayed unmatched. CDR3 length: 17 amino acids. The CDR3 region is CASSLAPSGSSTDTQYF. In DNA, the CDR3 is TGTGCCAGCAGCTTAGCTCCTAGCGGGAGTTCCACAGATACGCAGTATTTT.

In its sample, this clone was seen once. This sequence joins TRBV4-1 and TRBJ1-3; D remains unclear. Trimming pared 1 base from V and 4 bases from J, leaving 17 bases between. This CDR3 contains 17 residues. In germline, CDR1 is MGHRA, CDR2 YSYEKL. The CDR3 reads CASSQGLGPLTGNTIYF. CDR3 coding DNA: TGCGCCAGCAGCCAAGGTTTAGGACCCCTGACGGGAAACACCATATATTTT.

V and J are TRBV4-2 and TRBJ2-7; 7 bases fit TRBD2. Per the germline V gene, CDR1 is LGHNA and CDR2 is YNFKEQ. The CDR3 is 15 residues long. V gave up 1 base and J gave up 4 bases; unmatched junction bases: 7. The chain's CDR3 is CASSQGLGRGYEQYF. The DNA of the CDR3 is TGTGCCAGCAGCCAAGGCCTTGGGAGGGGATACGAGCAGTACTTC.

The rearrangement links TRBV5-1 to TRBJ2-2; D possibly corresponds to TRBD1 (5 bases). The CDR3 is 15 residues long. Germline V lookup: CDR1 SGHRS, CDR2 YFSETQ. Trimming took off 4 bases at V and 4 bases at J, with 14 bases between the two ends. CDR3 DNA: TGCGCCAGCAGCCCTGCGGTAGGGGTCACCGGGGAGCTGTTTTTT. It encodes CASSPAVGVTGELFF.

The rearrangement uses TRBV5-1 and TRBJ2-2; 11 positions match TRBD2. This CDR3 comprises 16 residues. Germline V gene lookup returns CDR1 SGHRS and CDR2 YFSETQ. The J segment lost 5 bases and the V segment lost 4 bases, leaving 7 bases of the junction unmatched. CDR3 region: CASSELAGVGTGELFF. CDR3 DNA: TGCGCCAGCAGCGAACTAGCGGGAGTAGGTACCGGGGAGCTGTTTTTT.

The rearrangement uses TRBV7-9 and TRBJ2-3, with unresolved D. Germline V gene sequence: CDR1 SEHNR, CDR2 FQNEAQ (reference sequence). The V end lost 1 base, the J end lost 2 bases, and 7 bases lay between the germline ends. This CDR3 has 14 amino acids. CDR3 nucleotide sequence: TGTGCCAGCAGCTTAGAATGGAACACAGATACGCAGTATTTT. This encodes CASSLEWNTDTQYF.